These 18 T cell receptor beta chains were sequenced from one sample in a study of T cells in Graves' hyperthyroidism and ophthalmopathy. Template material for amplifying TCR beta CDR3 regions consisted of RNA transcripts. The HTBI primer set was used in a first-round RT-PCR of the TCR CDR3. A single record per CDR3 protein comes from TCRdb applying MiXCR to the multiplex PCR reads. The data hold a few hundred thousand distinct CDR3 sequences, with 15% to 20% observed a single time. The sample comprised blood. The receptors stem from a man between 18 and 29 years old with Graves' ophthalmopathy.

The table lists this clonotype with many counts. CDR3 residues: CSARLGETQYF. In DNA, the CDR3 is TGCAGTGCAAGGCTCGGGGAGACCCAGTACTTC. The chain recombines TRBV20-1 with TRBJ2-5, with D unclear. V was pared by 6 bases and J by 5 bases, with 10 bases between. Germline CDR1 is DFQATT and CDR2 is SNEGSKA (reference sequence). This CDR3 region has 11 residues.

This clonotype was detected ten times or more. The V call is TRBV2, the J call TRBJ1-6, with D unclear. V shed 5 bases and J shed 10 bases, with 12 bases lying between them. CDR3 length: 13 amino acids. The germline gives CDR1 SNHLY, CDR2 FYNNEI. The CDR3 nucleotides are TGTGCCAGCAGTTCCTTGGGTGACTCACCCCTCCACTTT. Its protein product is CASSSLGDSPLHF.

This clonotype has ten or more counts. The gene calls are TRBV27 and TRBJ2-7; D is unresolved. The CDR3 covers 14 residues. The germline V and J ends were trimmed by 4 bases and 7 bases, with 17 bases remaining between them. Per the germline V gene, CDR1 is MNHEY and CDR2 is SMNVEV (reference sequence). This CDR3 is CASSSRPYPLEQYF. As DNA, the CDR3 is TGTGCCAGCAGTTCTCGGCCATATCCACTGGAGCAGTACTTC.

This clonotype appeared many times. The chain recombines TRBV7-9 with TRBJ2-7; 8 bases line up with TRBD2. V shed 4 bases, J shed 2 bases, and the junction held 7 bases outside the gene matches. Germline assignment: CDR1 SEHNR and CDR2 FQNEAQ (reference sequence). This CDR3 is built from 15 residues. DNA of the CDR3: TGTGCCAGCAGCTCAGGGGCGGGGGGAGCCTACGAGCAGTACTTC. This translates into CASSSGAGGAYEQYF.

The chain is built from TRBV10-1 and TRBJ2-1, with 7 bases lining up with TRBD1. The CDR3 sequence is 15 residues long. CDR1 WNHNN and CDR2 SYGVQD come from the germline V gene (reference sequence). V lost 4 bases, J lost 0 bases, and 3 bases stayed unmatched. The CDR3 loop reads CASSGGQLSYNEQFF. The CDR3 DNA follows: TGCGCCAGCAGTGGGGGACAGCTCTCCTACAATGAGCAGTTCTTC.

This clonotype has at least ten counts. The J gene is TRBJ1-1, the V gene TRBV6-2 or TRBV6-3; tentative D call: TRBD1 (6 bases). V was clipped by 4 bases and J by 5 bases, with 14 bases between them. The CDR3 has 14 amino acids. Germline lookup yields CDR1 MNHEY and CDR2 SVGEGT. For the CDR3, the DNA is TGTGCCAGCAGTTCACAGGGAGTTGGGACTGAAGCTTTCTTT. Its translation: CASSSQGVGTEAFF.

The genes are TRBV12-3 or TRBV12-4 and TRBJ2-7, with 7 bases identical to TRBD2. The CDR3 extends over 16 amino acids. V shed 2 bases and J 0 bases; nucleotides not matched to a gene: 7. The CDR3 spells CASSLKGGGSSYEQYF. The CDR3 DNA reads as TGTGCCAGCAGTTTAAAAGGCGGGGGAAGCTCCTACGAGCAGTACTTC.

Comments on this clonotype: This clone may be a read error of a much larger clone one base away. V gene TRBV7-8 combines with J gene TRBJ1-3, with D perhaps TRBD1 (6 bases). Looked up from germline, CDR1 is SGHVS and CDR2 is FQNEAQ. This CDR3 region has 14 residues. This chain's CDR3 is CASSLRGQGNTIHF. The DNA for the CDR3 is TGTGCCAGCAGCTTGCGGGGGCAAGGAAACACCATACATTTT.

CDR3 bases: TGTGCCAGCAGTCAGACAGGTACTGAGCAGTTCTTC. Its translation: CASSQTGTEQFF. The J gene is TRBJ2-1, the V gene TRBV6-2 or TRBV6-3; TRBD1 is a possible D gene (6 bases). V lost 5 bases and J lost 9, with 11 bases in between. Germline CDR1 MNHEY, CDR2 SVGEGT. This CDR3 spans 12 amino acids.

The CDR3 is CATTLGQVSTDTQYF. CDR3 DNA sequence: TGTGCCACCACACTTGGACAGGTTAGCACAGATACGCAGTATTTT. The V call is TRBV24-1, the J call TRBJ2-3; 7 nucleotides agree with TRBD1. V trimming: 8 bases; J trimming: 0 bases; junction bases outside the gene matches: 7. The CDR3 loop spans 15 amino acids. Germline CDR1 is KGHDR and CDR2 is SFDVKD.

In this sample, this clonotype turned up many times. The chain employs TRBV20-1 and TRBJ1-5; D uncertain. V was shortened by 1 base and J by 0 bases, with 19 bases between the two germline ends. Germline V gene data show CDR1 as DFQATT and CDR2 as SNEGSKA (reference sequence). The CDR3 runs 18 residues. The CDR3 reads CSARALTRRPPSNQPQHF. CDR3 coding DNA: TGCAGTGCTAGAGCCCTCACCAGACGGCCTCCTAGCAATCAGCCCCAGCATTTT.

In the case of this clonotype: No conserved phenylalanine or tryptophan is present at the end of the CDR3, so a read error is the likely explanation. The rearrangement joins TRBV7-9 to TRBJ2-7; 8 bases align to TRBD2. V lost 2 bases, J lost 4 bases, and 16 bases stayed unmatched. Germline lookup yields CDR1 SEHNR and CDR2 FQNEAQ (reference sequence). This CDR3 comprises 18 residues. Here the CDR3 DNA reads TGTGCCAGCAGCTTAACAGATCTCGGACGGGGGGGTTCGTACGAGCAGTACCTC. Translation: CASSLTDLGRGGSYEQYL.

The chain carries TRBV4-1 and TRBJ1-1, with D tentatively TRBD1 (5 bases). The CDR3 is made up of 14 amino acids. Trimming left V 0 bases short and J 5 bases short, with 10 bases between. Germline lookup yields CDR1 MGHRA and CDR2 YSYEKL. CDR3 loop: CASSQERGRTEAFF. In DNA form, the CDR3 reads TGCGCCAGCAGCCAAGAAAGGGGACGAACTGAAGCTTTCTTT.

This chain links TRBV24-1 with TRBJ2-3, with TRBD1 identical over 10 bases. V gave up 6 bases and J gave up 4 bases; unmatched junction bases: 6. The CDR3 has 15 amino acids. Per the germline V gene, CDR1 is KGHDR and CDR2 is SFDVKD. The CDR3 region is CATSTGTGDSDTQYF. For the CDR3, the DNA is TGTGCCACCAGTACCGGGACAGGGGACTCAGATACGCAGTATTTT.

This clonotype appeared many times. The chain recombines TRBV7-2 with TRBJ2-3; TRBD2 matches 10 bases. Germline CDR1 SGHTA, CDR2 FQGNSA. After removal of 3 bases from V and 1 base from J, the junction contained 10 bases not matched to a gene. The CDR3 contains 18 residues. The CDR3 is CASSLAELAGTRTDTQYF. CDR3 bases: TGTGCCAGCAGCTTGGCGGAACTAGCGGGGACACGCACAGATACGCAGTATTTT. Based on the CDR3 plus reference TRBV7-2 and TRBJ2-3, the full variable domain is GAGVSQSPSNKVTEKGKDVELRCDPISGHTALYWYRQSLGQGLEFLIYFQGNSAPDKSGLPSDRFSAERTGGSVSTLTIQRTQQEDSAVYLCASSLAELAGTRTDTQYFGPGTRLTVL.

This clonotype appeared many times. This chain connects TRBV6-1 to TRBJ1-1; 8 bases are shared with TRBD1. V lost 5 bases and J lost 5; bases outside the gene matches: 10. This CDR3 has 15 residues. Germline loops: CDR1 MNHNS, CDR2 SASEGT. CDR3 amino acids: CASSYTGQGSTEAFF. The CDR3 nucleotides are TGTGCCAGCAGTTATACAGGACAGGGTTCGACTGAAGCTTTCTTT.

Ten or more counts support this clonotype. CDR3 nucleotides: TGTGCCAGCAGTTACTCGAAAGTAGGAGGAAACAATGAGCAGTTCTTC. This translates into CASSYSKVGGNNEQFF. The rearrangement joins TRBV6-6 to TRBJ2-1; TRBD2 is a possible D gene (5 bases). Germline CDR1 and CDR2: MNHNY and SVGAGI (reference sequence). V gave up 0 bases and J gave up 5 bases, with 14 bases separating them. CDR3 length: 16 amino acids.

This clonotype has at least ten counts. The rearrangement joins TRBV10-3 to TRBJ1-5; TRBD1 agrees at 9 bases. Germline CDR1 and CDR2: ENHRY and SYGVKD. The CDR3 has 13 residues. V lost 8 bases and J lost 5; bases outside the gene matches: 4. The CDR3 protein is CAIRDREDQPQHF. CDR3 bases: TGTGCCATCCGGGACAGGGAGGATCAGCCCCAGCATTTT.